This record concerns one T cell receptor beta chain sequence. Sample-barcoded 5' priming and a J-beta primer mix drove a second PCR of roughly 6 to 12 cycles. TCRdb used MiXCR to reprocess the 5' RACE reads, holding one entry per CDR3 protein. The table lists roughly 1,500,000 distinct CDR3 sequences, around 36% of them singletons, with 11% in the top ten. This sample was included in a study of blood T cells in healthy people across ages. The CDR3 covers 17 residues. Germline loops: CDR1 MNHNS, CDR2 SASEGT. J was trimmed by 5 bases and V by 2 bases; bases with no gene match: 8. The V gene is TRBV6-1, the J gene TRBJ2-3; 12 nucleotides match TRBD2. The sequencing input was blood. This receptor was identified in a woman in her thirties in good health. DNA for the CDR3: TGTGCCAGCAGTGAACTAGCGGGGGGGCCGCCCCGAGATACGCAGTATTTT. Translation gives CASSELAGGPPRDTQYF.